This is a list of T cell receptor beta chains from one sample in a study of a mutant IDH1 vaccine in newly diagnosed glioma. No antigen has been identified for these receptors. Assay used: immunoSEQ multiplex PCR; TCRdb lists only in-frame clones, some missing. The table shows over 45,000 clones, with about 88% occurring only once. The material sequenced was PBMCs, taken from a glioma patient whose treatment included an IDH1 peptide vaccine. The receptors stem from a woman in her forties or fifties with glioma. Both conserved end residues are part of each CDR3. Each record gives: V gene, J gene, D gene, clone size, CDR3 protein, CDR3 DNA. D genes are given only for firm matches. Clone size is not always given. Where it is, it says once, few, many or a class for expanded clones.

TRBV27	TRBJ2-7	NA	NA	CASSLSSPGRVHEQYF	TGTGCCAGCAGTTTATCATCCCCGGGAAGGGTACACGAGCAGTACTTC
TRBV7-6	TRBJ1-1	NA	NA	CASSRSRGNTEAFF	TGTGCCAGCAGCCGGAGCAGGGGGAACACTGAAGCTTTCTTT
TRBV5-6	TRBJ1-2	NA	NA	CASSLGGSHYGYTF	TGTGCCAGCAGCTTGGGGGGGAGCCATTATGGCTACACCTTC
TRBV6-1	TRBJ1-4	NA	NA	CASRLSGDFQELFF	TGTGCCAGCAGGCTATCAGGGGATTTCCAGGAACTGTTTTTT
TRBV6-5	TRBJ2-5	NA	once	CASSRAETQYF	TGTGCCAGCAGTCGAGCGGAGACCCAGTACTTC
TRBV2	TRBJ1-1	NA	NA	CASSVGTNTEAFF	TGTGCCAGCAGTGTGGGCACTAACACTGAAGCTTTCTTT
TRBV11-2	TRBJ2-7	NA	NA	CASRGKGAYEQYF	TGTGCCAGCAGGGGGAAAGGCGCCTACGAGCAGTACTTC
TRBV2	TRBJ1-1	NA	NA	CASRASGLMNTEAFF	TGTGCCAGCAGGGCCTCTGGGTTAATGAACACTGAAGCTTTCTTT
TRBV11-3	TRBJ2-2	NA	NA	CASSHSSGVAGELFF	TGTGCCAGCAGCCACAGCTCAGGGGTGGCCGGGGAGCTGTTTTTT
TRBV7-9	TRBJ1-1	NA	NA	CASSLGSTEAFF	TGTGCCAGCAGCTTAGGGAGCACTGAAGCTTTCTTT